These 6 T cell receptor beta chains came from one sample sequenced in a study of blood T cell repertoires in COVID-19. Some clones are missing from TCRdb's copy, which holds only in-frame ones; the method was immunoSEQ multiplex PCR. The table includes 250,000 to 350,000 clones, about nine tenths detected once. Sequenced input: peripheral blood. The receptor set was obtained from a woman younger than 45 with COVID-19, enrolled during active disease.

The CDR3 loop reads CASRLAGTGRYEQYF. CDR3 bases: TGTGCCAGCAGGCTCGCCGGGACAGGCCGGTACGAGCAGTACTTC. The chain carries TRBV6-5 and TRBJ2-7; TRBD1 matches 8 bases. The junction had 11 bases not matched to a gene; V was cut back by 6 bases and J by 4 bases. The germline CDR1 and CDR2 sequences are MNHEY and SVGAGI. This CDR3 is 15 amino acids long.

For the CDR3, the DNA is TGTGCCAGCAGCTGGGTTGGGCGTAATTCACCCCTCCACTTT. Residues: CASSWVGRNSPLHF. The chain combines TRBV11-2 with TRBJ1-6; D gene ambiguous. The V gene lost 4 bases and the J gene lost 6 bases, with 10 bases spanning the gap. Germline loops: CDR1 SGHAT, CDR2 FQNNGV. The CDR3 runs to 14 residues.

V and J are TRBV4-1 and TRBJ1-6, with 7 bases matching TRBD1. The length of the CDR3 is 16 residues. Germline-derived CDR1 and CDR2 are MGHRA and YSYEKL. V lost 3 bases, J lost 7 bases, and 9 bases stayed unmatched. The CDR3 is CASSQARGQTNSPLHF. CDR3 in DNA: TGCGCCAGCAGCCAGGCAAGGGGACAGACAAATTCACCCCTCCACTTT.

This clone was found once. V usage is TRBV6-4 and J usage is TRBJ2-1; 13 bases fit TRBD2. The CDR3 covers 15 residues. J was trimmed by 12 bases and V by 3 bases; bases with no gene match: 8. Germline CDR1 is MRHNA and CDR2 is SNTAGT. The CDR3 bases are TGTGCCAGCAGTGAAACTAGCGGGAGGGTCGCCCGGCAGTTCTTC. Amino acids: CASSETSGRVARQFF.

The gene calls are TRBV7-9 and TRBJ2-7; the match to TRBD1 covers 10 bases. This CDR3 has 14 amino acids. Trimming cost V 4 bases and J 6 bases; bases outside gene matches: 6. Germline values: CDR1 SEHNR, CDR2 FQNEAQ (reference sequence). The CDR3 DNA reads as TGTGCCAGCAGCTGGGGGGACAGGGGCTCCGAGCAGTACTTC. Translating gives CASSWGDRGSEQYF.

Note on this clone: At one of its ends the junction is not consistent with the germline gene, which may arise from a read error. V usage is TRBV4-1 and J usage is TRBJ2-3, with a tentative D call TRBD1 (5 bases). Germline V gene sequence: CDR1 MGHRA, CDR2 YSYEKL. The CDR3 has 14 amino acids. The CDR3 DNA is TGCGCCAGCAGCCCTCGACAGCACACAGACACGCAGTATTTT. Amino acid sequence: CASSPRQHTDTQYF.